The next 13 T cell receptor beta chains were all read from a single sample in a study of early T cells in non-severe SARS-CoV-2 infection. From the 5' RACE reads, TCRdb called clonotypes with MiXCR, one entry per CDR3 protein. The sample includes fewer than 75,000 distinct CDR3 sequences, 20% to 25% seen only once; the top ten take approximately 15%. Sequenced here: whole blood, sampled at baseline. The receptors shown here come from an adult who was a healthcare worker with PCR-confirmed SARS-CoV-2 infection or an uninfected control (not recorded which).

V gene TRBV5-4 combines with J gene TRBJ2-3; D is uncertain. The V gene lost 3 bases and the J gene lost 2 bases, with 13 bases spanning the gap. CDR1 is SGHNT, CDR2 YYREEE, per germline (reference sequence). This CDR3 region has 15 residues. CDR3 coding DNA: TGTGCCAGCAGCTACCGTGCCTCCCCCACAGATACGCAGTATTTT. Its protein product is CASSYRASPTDTQYF.

This sequence joins TRBV20-1 and TRBJ2-7, with D unresolved. Trimming removed 2 bases at V and 0 bases at J, with 5 bases between. The CDR3 has 12 residues. CDR1 is DFQATT, CDR2 SNEGSKA, per germline (reference sequence). The CDR3 DNA is TGCAGTGCTAGATCCAGCTCCTACGAGCAGTACTTC. This gives the protein CSARSSSYEQYF.

The chain recombines TRBV10-1 with TRBJ2-7; D is perhaps TRBD1 or TRBD2 (5 bases each). The germline V gene has CDR1 WNHNN and CDR2 SYGVQD (reference sequence). V was cut by 7 bases and J by 4 bases, with 17 bases left in between. The length of the CDR3 is 14 residues. The CDR3 bases are TGCGCCAGCATTGGGAGTTGGGGGTTATACGAGCAGTACTTC. Protein: CASIGSWGLYEQYF.

V and J are TRBV5-1 and TRBJ2-2, with D hard to call. In germline, CDR1 is SGHRS, CDR2 YFSETQ. The CDR3 runs 14 residues. V lost 7 bases to trimming and J lost 3 bases, with 13 bases between them. The CDR3 loop is CASSWNPDTGELFF. DNA of the CDR3: TGCGCCAGCTCCTGGAACCCGGACACCGGGGAGCTGTTTTTT.

This clonotype showed up many times. The chain uses TRBV12-3 or TRBV12-4 and TRBJ1-5; the D is unclear. CDR3 length: 14 residues. Trimming removed 3 bases from V and 0 bases from J, with 6 bases in between. CDR3 loop: CASSFGGSNQPQHF. The CDR3 coding sequence is TGTGCCAGCAGTTTCGGAGGTAGCAATCAGCCCCAGCATTTT.

This clonotype was seen at least ten times. The J gene is TRBJ2-5, the V gene TRBV11-2; D not resolved. V was clipped by 2 bases and J by 4 bases, with 8 bases between them. The CDR3 is 13 residues long. The germline V gene encodes CDR1 SGHAT and CDR2 FQNNGV. Written as DNA, the CDR3 is TGTGCCAGCAGCTTATTTTCGGGAGAGACCCAGTACTTC. Its protein product is CASSLFSGETQYF. The full variable domain, its missing parts supplied by reference TRBV11-2 and TRBJ2-5, is EAGVAQSPRYKIIEKRQSVAFWCNPISGHATLYWYQQILGQGPKLLIQFQNNGVVDDSQLPKDRFSAERLKGVDSTLKIQPAKLEDSAVYLCASSLFSGETQYFGPGTRLLVL.

This chain's CDR3 is CASSQRVTALEAFF. The DNA for the CDR3 is TGTGCCAGCTCACAAAGAGTTACAGCCTTAGAAGCTTTCTTT. The genes are TRBV18 and TRBJ1-1; D unresolved. CDR1 KGHSH and CDR2 LQKENI come from the germline V gene. This CDR3 comprises 14 residues. The V gene lost 4 bases and the J gene lost 8 bases, with 17 bases spanning the gap.

This clonotype was seen repeatedly, ten times or more. The chain carries TRBV12-3 or TRBV12-4 and TRBJ2-1, with D uncertain. Trimming removed 5 bases at V and 5 bases at J, with 4 bases between. The CDR3 extends over 11 amino acids. The CDR3 here is CASSLNNEQFF. CDR3 in DNA: TGTGCCAGCAGTCTGAACAATGAGCAGTTCTTC.

This sequence joins TRBV18 and TRBJ1-2; D not certain. Germline assignment: CDR1 KGHSH and CDR2 LQKENI. There are 12 residues in the CDR3. The V end lost 3 bases, the J end lost 8 bases, and 10 bases lay between the germline ends. The CDR3 spells CASSPRARGYTF. CDR3 DNA sequence: TGTGCCAGCTCACCGAGGGCGCGAGGCTACACCTTC.

V is TRBV3-1 and J is TRBJ2-1; D gene uncertain. The germline V gene has CDR1 LGHDT and CDR2 YNNKEL (reference sequence). There are 14 residues in the CDR3. Deletions cut 1 base from V and 5 bases from J, with 9 bases between. CDR3 residues: CASSQGWQNNEQFF. The CDR3 DNA sequence: TGTGCCAGCAGCCAAGGCTGGCAAAACAATGAGCAGTTCTTC.

The chain links TRBV7-6 to TRBJ1-4, with 7 bases matching TRBD1. Germline CDR1 and CDR2: SGHVS and FNYEAQ. The CDR3 has 12 amino acids. The junction had 6 bases not matched to a gene; V was cut back by 3 bases and J by 14 bases. The CDR3 loop reads CASSLSQDRLFF. The CDR3 bases are TGTGCCAGCAGCTTGAGTCAGGACAGGCTGTTTTTT.

This clonotype was recorded many times. The rearrangement uses TRBV29-1 and TRBJ1-3; TRBD1 is a possible D gene (6 bases). This CDR3 region has 12 residues. CDR1 is SQVTM, CDR2 ANQGSEA, per germline. Trimming took 8 bases from V and 1 from J, leaving 9 bases between them. DNA of the CDR3: TGCAGCTTCAGGGGATCTGGAAACACCATATATTTT. Translated, it gives CSFRGSGNTIYF.

This chain links TRBV3-1 with TRBJ2-3; D may be TRBD2 (6 bases). Germline V CDR1 and CDR2: LGHDT, YNNKEL (reference sequence). Trimming took 0 bases from V and 1 from J, leaving 11 bases between them. The CDR3 spans 16 residues. CDR3 bases: TGTGCCAGCAGCCAAGATCGGATAGCGGGCACAGATACGCAGTATTTT. The encoded protein is CASSQDRIAGTDTQYF.